These 29 T cell receptor beta chains were all obtained from the same sample, sequenced in a study of shared clonotypes between healthy human individuals. The naive CD8 subset, CD45RO-negative cells positively selected for CCR7, excluded terminally differentiated effector memory CD45RA+ cells. TCRdb's copy holds only in-frame clones and misses some; the assay was immunoSEQ multiplex PCR. The repertoire holds around 620,000 clones, with 90% to 95% as singletons. Material for sequencing was naive CD8+ T cells sorted from blood. These receptors were collected from a woman in her twenties or thirties in good health.

The J gene is TRBJ1-2, the V gene TRBV2; D remains unclear. Germline values: CDR1 SNHLY, CDR2 FYNNEI. The CDR3 consists of 13 residues. The V and J ends lost 5 bases and 5 bases respectively, with 12 bases between them. The CDR3 DNA reads as TGTGCCAGCAGTAAACGAACGGGGTATGGCTACACCTTC. Amino acid sequence: CASSKRTGYGYTF.

This chain uses TRBV9 with TRBJ2-1, with D unresolved. Per the germline V gene, CDR1 is SGDLS and CDR2 is YYNGEE. The V and J ends lost 1 base and 8 bases respectively, with 4 bases between them. The CDR3 length is 11 residues. Here the CDR3 DNA reads TGTGCCAGCAGCGTATTTGATGAGCAGTTCTTC. This sequence encodes CASSVFDEQFF.

The rearrangement joins TRBV14 to TRBJ1-2; a weak D match, TRBD1 (5 bases). V lost 0 bases and J 2 bases, leaving 10 bases between the germline ends. This CDR3 is built from 15 residues. Germline loops: CDR1 SGHDN, CDR2 FVKESK. CDR3 region: CASSQDYRNNYGYTF. As DNA, the CDR3 is TGTGCCAGCAGCCAAGATTACAGGAACAACTATGGCTACACCTTC.

The CDR3 region has the DNA TGTGCCAGCAGCTTGTTTACCAGATCAAGGGATGAGCAGTTCTTC. Amino acid sequence: CASSLFTRSRDEQFF. The chain carries TRBV5-6 and TRBJ2-1; D is uncertain. Germline V lookup: CDR1 SGHDT, CDR2 YYEEEE. The CDR3 is 15 amino acids. Trimming took off 1 base at V and 8 bases at J, with 16 bases between the two ends. The full variable domain, completed using reference TRBV5-6 and TRBJ2-1, is DAGVTQSPTHLIKTRGQQVTLRCSPKSGHDTVSWYQQALGQGPQFIFQYYEEEERQRGNFPDRFSGHQFPNYSSELNVNALLLGDSALYLCASSLFTRSRDEQFFGPGTRLTVL.

V and J are TRBV5-6 and TRBJ2-3; D is possibly TRBD1 or TRBD2 (5 bases each). CDR1 is SGHDT, CDR2 YYEEEE, per germline. V lost 4 bases, J lost 6 bases, and 18 bases lay in between. This CDR3 has 15 residues. Written as DNA, the CDR3 is TGTGCCAGCAGCGTCGGGACGGTTGTTGGTGATACGCAGTATTTT. Translation: CASSVGTVVGDTQYF.

The rearrangement uses TRBV28 and TRBJ2-7; the D is unclear. There are 13 residues in the CDR3. Germline lookup yields CDR1 MDHEN and CDR2 SYDVKM. Trimming removed 6 bases at V and 2 bases at J, with 11 bases between. The CDR3 DNA reads as TGTGCCAGCAGACCGGACCTTCCCTACGAGCAGTACTTC. It is translated as CASRPDLPYEQYF.

In DNA, the CDR3 is TGTGCCAGCAGCTTAGGAGTCCCCTACGAGCAGTACTTC. As protein: CASSLGVPYEQYF. The chain employs TRBV11-2 and TRBJ2-7; D uncertain. Germline CDR1 is SGHAT and CDR2 is FQNNGV. The ends were cut back, 1 base at V and 2 bases at J, with 6 bases in the middle. The CDR3 spans 13 residues.

The gene calls are TRBV4-3 and TRBJ2-7; D is uncertain. Germline V gives CDR1 LGHNA, CDR2 YSLEER. The CDR3 is 14 amino acids. Trimming stripped 0 bases from V and 3 bases from J, with 9 bases between. Here the CDR3 reads CASSQELHGYEQYF. For the CDR3, the DNA is TGCGCCAGCAGCCAAGAACTCCATGGCTACGAGCAGTACTTC.

This chain links TRBV28 with TRBJ1-1; 8 bases map to TRBD1. The CDR3 is 16 amino acids. Germline CDR1 is MDHEN and CDR2 is SYDVKM. V shed 0 bases, J shed 7 bases, and the junction held 10 bases outside the gene matches. This CDR3 is CASSLWDYPGGLEAFF. The CDR3 coding sequence is TGTGCCAGCAGTTTATGGGACTATCCAGGGGGCCTTGAAGCTTTCTTT.

This chain connects TRBV19 to TRBJ2-7; D unclear. This CDR3 contains 13 residues. Germline V CDR1 and CDR2: LNHDA, SQIVND (reference sequence). Trimming shortened V by 3 bases and J by 2 bases, and 8 bases separated the two germline ends. The CDR3 reads CASSMAVAYEQYF. Here the CDR3 DNA reads TGTGCCAGTAGTATGGCTGTCGCCTACGAGCAGTACTTC.

In DNA, the CDR3 is TGTGCCAGCAGATCGTGGAGGAGTGAAGCTTTCTTT. It yields the protein CASRSWRSEAFF. The chain links TRBV7-9 to TRBJ1-1; no clear D gene. Trimming pared 6 bases from V and 7 bases from J, leaving 12 bases between. CDR1 is SEHNR and CDR2 is FQNEAQ in the germline V gene (reference sequence). This CDR3 comprises 12 residues.

The V and J genes are TRBV4-2 and TRBJ2-7; D possibly corresponds to TRBD1 (6 bases). V was cut by 1 base and J by 0 bases, with 13 bases left in between. CDR1 is LGHNA, CDR2 YNFKEQ, per germline. This CDR3 is built from 16 residues. CDR3 in amino acids: CASSQGEQGSSYEQYF. The CDR3 nucleotides are TGTGCCAGCAGCCAAGGGGAACAGGGCAGCTCCTACGAGCAGTACTTC.

The chain's CDR3 is CASSVSSQTGGSYEQYF. Here the CDR3 DNA reads TGTGCCAGCAGCGTCTCCTCCCAGACGGGGGGCTCCTACGAGCAGTACTTC. The chain links TRBV9 to TRBJ2-7, with 7 bases fitting TRBD2. This CDR3 is built from 17 residues. Germline V gene data show CDR1 as SGDLS and CDR2 as YYNGEE. With 2 bases clipped from V and 0 bases from J, the junction kept 11 bases outside the gene matches.

This clone was observed a single time. The chain has TRBV11-2 and TRBJ2-5, with 9 bases lining up with TRBD1. The DNA end is a closer match to TRBJ2-7, so the J assignment may be wrong. Germline CDR1 SGHAT, CDR2 FQNNGV. This CDR3 is 15 amino acids long. The DNA of the CDR3 is TGTGCCAGCAGCTTATGGCCGGGACAGGGTGTCGAGCAGTACTTC. Translation: CASSLWPGQGVEQYF.

The chain is built from TRBV13 and TRBJ2-3; TRBD1 aligns across 7 bases. V trimming: 5 bases; J trimming: 2 bases; junction bases outside the gene matches: 7. The CDR3 has 15 residues. Looked up from germline, CDR1 is PRHDT and CDR2 is FYEKMQ (reference sequence). In nucleotides, the CDR3 is TGTGCCAGCAGCACCAGACAGGGTACCACAGATACGCAGTATTTT. Amino acid sequence: CASSTRQGTTDTQYF.

The chain combines TRBV27 with TRBJ2-5, with D perhaps matching TRBD2 (5 bases). The J call may not be correct, given that the DNA end is closer to TRBJ2-7. CDR1 MNHEY and CDR2 SMNVEV come from the germline V gene (reference sequence). The CDR3 has 16 amino acids. The CDR3 sequence: CASSPRATTGMNEQYF. CDR3 coding DNA: TGTGCCAGCAGTCCGAGGGCCACAACGGGAATGAACGAGCAGTACTTC.

This chain uses TRBV18 with TRBJ2-7, with D possibly matching TRBD2 (5 bases). Germline values: CDR1 KGHSH, CDR2 LQKENI. The CDR3 consists of 15 residues. V was pared by 6 bases and J by 2 bases, with 17 bases between. DNA of the CDR3: TGTGCCAGCTCCACCGTGGACTCACCCACCTACGAGCAGTACTTC. Its protein is CASSTVDSPTYEQYF.

This clone was counted once. V gene TRBV9 combines with J gene TRBJ2-5; tentative D call: TRBD2 (5 bases). From germline, CDR1 is SGDLS and CDR2 YYNGEE. Trimming stripped 0 bases from V and 7 bases from J, with 16 bases between. CDR3 length equals 15 residues. CDR3 sequence: CASSVGVGEEGTQYF. The CDR3 bases are TGTGCCAGCAGCGTAGGGGTGGGTGAAGAGGGGACCCAGTACTTC.

This chain uses TRBV7-9 with TRBJ1-4; TRBD1 is a possible D gene (5 bases). Trimming shortened V by 1 base and J by 7 bases, and 16 bases separated the two germline ends. Germline V gene data show CDR1 as SEHNR and CDR2 as FQNEAQ (reference sequence). The CDR3 consists of 16 residues. This CDR3 reads CASSLGVGGGVEKLFF. The CDR3 DNA reads TGTGCCAGCAGCTTAGGGGTGGGCGGAGGGGTTGAAAAACTGTTTTTT.

With respect to this clone: The same CDR3 arises from other DNA sequences in this sample as well. This sequence joins TRBV7-9 and TRBJ2-5; a possible D gene is TRBD2 (6 bases). The CDR3 has 15 amino acids. The germline V gene encodes CDR1 SEHNR and CDR2 FQNEAQ (reference sequence). V was cut by 0 bases and J by 2 bases, with 10 bases left in between. The CDR3 loop reads CASSLAGGRQETQYF. The CDR3 DNA is TGTGCCAGCAGCTTAGCGGGGGGTCGGCAAGAGACCCAGTACTTC.

The rearrangement joins TRBV27 to TRBJ2-4, with 7 bases that match TRBD2. Germline trimming cut 2 bases from V and 2 bases from J; bases unmatched to any gene: 3. Germline loops: CDR1 MNHEY, CDR2 SMNVEV (reference sequence). The CDR3 is 15 amino acids. CDR3 sequence reads: CASSLTGTTKNIQYF. CDR3 nucleotide sequence: TGTGCCAGCAGTTTAACCGGGACTACCAAAAACATTCAGTACTTC.

The chain couples TRBV7-9 to TRBJ1-4; 7 bases match TRBD1. Trimming at V came to 2 bases and at J to 8 bases, leaving 5 bases not matched to a gene. This CDR3 is built from 14 residues. CDR1 SEHNR and CDR2 FQNEAQ come from the germline V gene (reference sequence). This CDR3 is CASSLPGGGEKLFF. The DNA of the CDR3 is TGTGCCAGCAGCTTACCAGGGGGTGGAGAAAAACTGTTTTTT.

The chain couples TRBV5-1 to TRBJ2-5; D ambiguous. The CDR3 loop spans 13 amino acids. CDR1 and CDR2 from the germline V gene are SGHRS and YFSETQ. Trimming left V 6 bases short and J 3 bases short, with 12 bases between. The CDR3 here is CASTARFEETQYF. CDR3 coding DNA: TGCGCCAGCACCGCAAGATTCGAAGAGACCCAGTACTTC. Supplemented by reference TRBV5-1 and TRBJ2-5, the full variable domain reads KAGVTQTPRYLIKTRGQQVTLSCSPISGHRSVSWYQQTPGQGLQFLFEYFSETQRNKGNFPGRFSGRQFSNSRSEMNVSTLELGDSALYLCASTARFEETQYFGPGTRLLVL.

The chain links TRBV28 to TRBJ2-1; 11 bases match TRBD2. The V gene end was trimmed by 4 bases and the J gene end by 9 bases; junction bases not matched to a gene: 5. CDR1 MDHEN and CDR2 SYDVKM come from the germline V gene. This CDR3 is built from 14 residues. Here the CDR3 reads CASSSLAGDGEQFF. CDR3 DNA sequence: TGTGCCAGCAGTTCACTAGCGGGAGATGGTGAGCAGTTCTTC.

V usage is TRBV27 and J usage is TRBJ2-7, with 10 nucleotides matching TRBD1. Per the germline V gene, CDR1 is MNHEY and CDR2 is SMNVEV (reference sequence). Trimming at V came to 9 bases and at J to 0 bases, leaving 5 bases not matched to a gene. The CDR3 contains 14 residues. The CDR3 region is CASGWTGGSYEQYF. As DNA, the CDR3 is TGTGCCAGTGGTTGGACAGGGGGCTCCTACGAGCAGTACTTC.

The CDR3 spells CASSEGLAGAYEQYF. The CDR3, as DNA: TGTGCCAGCAGCGAGGGACTAGCGGGGGCCTACGAGCAGTACTTC. This rearrangement joins TRBV9 to TRBJ2-7; 14 bases agree with TRBD2. V was pared by 3 bases and J by 2 bases, with 1 base of the junction left unmatched. The CDR3 runs 15 residues. The germline gives CDR1 SGDLS, CDR2 YYNGEE.

The rearrangement joins TRBV27 to TRBJ1-1; 9 bases align to TRBD1. The CDR3 covers 14 residues. V lost 6 bases and J lost 1; bases outside the gene matches: 3. Germline CDR1 MNHEY, CDR2 SMNVEV (reference sequence). The CDR3 sequence is CASRLGQGNTEAFF. The CDR3 DNA reads as TGTGCCAGCAGGCTGGGACAGGGGAACACTGAAGCTTTCTTT.

This clone was recorded once. The rearrangement links TRBV11-2 to TRBJ2-7; D might be TRBD2 (5 bases). Germline V CDR1 and CDR2: SGHAT, FQNNGV. The CDR3 length is 16 residues. V lost 1 base and J 1 base, leaving 14 bases between the germline ends. The DNA of the CDR3 is TGTGCCAGCAGCTTAGGTGTGGCTAGCTGGTCCTACGAGCAGTACTTC. It codes for CASSLGVASWSYEQYF.

The V and J genes are TRBV6-1 and TRBJ2-1; a possible D gene is TRBD2 (6 bases). V was pared by 3 bases and J by 3 bases, with 15 bases between. The CDR3 spans 16 residues. Per germline, CDR1 MNHNS and CDR2 SASEGT. The CDR3 DNA is TGTGCCAGCAGTGACCTTAGCGGCCCAGACTACAATGAGCAGTTCTTC. Protein sequence: CASSDLSGPDYNEQFF.